The 19 T cell receptor beta chains reported below all come from one sample, sequenced in a study of T cells in women clearing cervical HPV infection. Clones were sequenced by immunoSEQ multiplex PCR, and TCRdb holds only the in-frame ones, with some missing. This sample's table has about 21,000 clones. Sequenced material: blood buffy coat. These receptors originate from a woman aged 18-70 years with a cervical HPV16 infection that either progressed to CIN3+ or cleared (not recorded which).

With regard to this clone: The read stops 3 residues short of the end of the CDR3; the missing end is completed from the germline J gene. The rearrangement links TRBV20-1 to TRBJ2-7; perhaps TRBD1 as D (5 bases). There are 17 residues in the CDR3. Per germline, CDR1 DFQATT and CDR2 SNEGSKA (reference sequence). The V gene lost 6 bases and the J gene lost 0 bases, with 24 bases spanning the gap. The DNA read from the CDR3 is TGCAGTGCCACCGACAGATCAGGCTTCGGAATCTCCTACGAG. Translation gives CSATDRSGFGISYE. The full-length CDR3 reads as CSATDRSGFGISYEQYF.

The CDR3 reads CASRGTGANYGYTF. CDR3 bases read: TGCGCCAGCAGGGGGACAGGGGCTAACTATGGC. The J gene is TRBJ1-2, the V gene TRBV5-1; 10 bases line up with TRBD1. The CDR3 goes on 3 residues after the read ends, and that part is filled in from the germline J gene. Germline values: CDR1 SGHRS, CDR2 YFSETQ. There are 14 residues in the CDR3. V trimming: 5 bases; J trimming: 0 bases; junction bases outside the gene matches: 1.

In the case of this clone: The CDR3 end lies 3 residues beyond the end of the read and is filled in from the germline J gene. This chain joins TRBV10-3 and TRBJ2-1; D might be TRBD2 (7 bases). Deletions cut 0 bases from V and 2 bases from J, with 14 bases between. Per germline, CDR1 ENHRY and CDR2 SYGVKD. CDR3 size: 17 residues. CDR3 amino acids: CAISESMAGATYNEQFF. The part of the CDR3 DNA that was read is TGTGCCATCAGTGAGTCGATGGCGGGGGCCACCTACAATGAG.

Points on this clone: With the read ending 3 residues before the CDR3 end, the germline J gene is used to fill in that end. The V gene is TRBV2, the J gene TRBJ2-1; no clear D. This CDR3 is built from 15 residues. The germline V gene encodes CDR1 SNHLY and CDR2 FYNNEI. V lost 8 bases and J lost 5, with 19 bases in between. The CDR3 sequence is CASFKQQWQDNEQFF. CDR3 bases read: TGTGCCAGCTTTAAACAACAGTGGCAGGACAATGAG.

Note on this clone: The read terminates 3 residues ahead of where the CDR3 ends, so the germline J gene completes it. The chain joins TRBV18 to TRBJ2-7; D is unclear. CDR1 and CDR2 from the germline V gene are KGHSH and LQKENI. The ends were cut back, 0 bases at V and 6 bases at J, with 15 bases in the middle. The CDR3 covers 15 residues. The CDR3 reads CASSPPSPRSSEQYF. The sequenced part of the CDR3 DNA is TGTGCCAGCTCACCACCCTCGCCGAGGTCGTCCGAG.

With regard to this clone: The observed sequence ends 3 residues before the CDR3 terminus, with the missing tail filled in from the germline J gene. The rearrangement uses TRBV3-1 (or the pseudogene TRBV3-2) and TRBJ2-7, with D possibly TRBD2 on 5 matching bases. Germline assignment: CDR1 LGHDT and CDR2 YNNKEL (reference sequence). The CDR3 covers 16 residues. Trimming took 11 bases from V and 0 from J, leaving 23 bases between them. The CDR3 here is CAPGGTEKNNSYEQYF. The covered CDR3 bases are TGTGCCCCCGGAGGAACAGAGAAAAATAACTCCTACGAG.

A note on this clone: The CDR3 end is not reached by the read, which stops 3 residues before it; the germline J gene fills it in. The V gene is TRBV11-3, the J gene TRBJ1-2; D uncertain. With 5 bases removed from V and 4 bases from J, the gap between germline ends came to 11 bases. CDR1 is SGHNT, CDR2 YENEEA, per germline. The CDR3 has 13 residues. Incomplete CDR3 DNA: TGTGCCAGCAGCCCCGGACTGGGCTATGGC. The encoded protein is CASSPGLGYG. The whole CDR3 region reads CASSPGLGYGYTF.

Worth noting for this clone: The CDR3 end lies 3 residues beyond the end of the read and is filled in from the germline J gene. The chain joins TRBV20-1 to TRBJ2-1, with 12 bases that match TRBD2. Trimming removed 5 bases from V and 4 bases from J; junction bases left unmatched: 12. CDR1 DFQATT and CDR2 SNEGSKA come from the germline V gene (reference sequence). The CDR3 length is 17 residues. CDR3: CSARLAGDLTVYNEQFF. The sequenced part of the CDR3 DNA is TGCAGTGCTCGACTAGCGGGGGACCTTACAGTTTACAATGAG.

As regards this clone: With the read ending 3 residues before the CDR3 end, the germline J gene is used to fill in that end. The V call is TRBV7-2, the J call TRBJ2-2; D is uncertain. Germline V lookup: CDR1 SGHTA, CDR2 FQGNSA. The CDR3 contains 13 residues. V lost 3 bases to trimming and J lost 5 bases, with 7 bases between them. The DNA read from the CDR3 is TGTGCCAGCAGCTTTTTCGTTACCGGGGAG. It translates to CASSFFVTGE. The CDR3 in its entirety is CASSFFVTGELFF.

With respect to this clone: Read coverage stops 3 residues before the CDR3 terminus; the germline J gene supplies the remainder. The chain joins TRBV20-1 to TRBJ2-1, with D perhaps TRBD2 (5 bases). Germline loops: CDR1 DFQATT, CDR2 SNEGSKA (reference sequence). CDR3 length: 16 amino acids. The germline V and J ends were trimmed by 2 bases and 6 bases, with 20 bases remaining between them. The part of the CDR3 DNA that was read is TGCAGTGCTAGAAAAGTAGGACGCGGAGCGGTCAATGAG. This codes for CSARKVGRGAVNE. The full CDR3 reads CSARKVGRGAVNEQFF.

Of note for this clone: The CDR3 goes on 3 residues after the read ends, and that part is filled in from the germline J gene. The rearrangement uses TRBV11-3 and TRBJ1-4; 10 nucleotides align to TRBD1. V shed 6 bases and J 6 bases; nucleotides not matched to a gene: 7. The CDR3 loop spans 15 amino acids. Germline CDR1 SGHNT, CDR2 YENEEA. The CDR3 here is CASSEPGTGDEKLFF. The sequenced part of the CDR3 DNA is TGTGCCAGCAGTGAGCCGGGGACAGGGGATGAAAAA. The entire variable domain, with the rest obtained from reference TRBV11-3 and TRBJ1-4, is as follows: EAGVVQSPRYKIIEKKQPVAFWCNPISGHNTLYWYLQNLGQGPELLIRYENEEAVDDSQLPKDRFSAERLKGVDSTLKIQPAELGDSAVYLCASSEPGTGDEKLFFGSGTQLSVL.

About this clone itself: The missing CDR3 end, 3 residues past where the read stops, is filled in from the germline J gene. This chain joins TRBV6-2 or TRBV6-3 and TRBJ2-6; D remains ambiguous. Trimming left V 2 bases short and J 1 base short, with 6 bases between. The V gene's germline CDR1 is MNHEY and CDR2 SVGEGT. The CDR3 consists of 15 residues. The CDR3 sequence: CASSYADSGANVLTF. The CDR3 DNA, read in part, is TGTGCCAGCAGTTACGCAGATTCTGGGGCCAACGTC.

For this clone: The read falls 3 residues short of the CDR3 end, and the missing part is taken from the germline J gene. The chain links TRBV10-1 to TRBJ1-1; D is possibly TRBD1 (5 bases). The V gene lost 5 bases and the J gene lost 6 bases, with 13 bases spanning the gap. The CDR3 totals 13 residues. The germline CDR1 and CDR2 sequences are WNHNN and SYGVQD (reference sequence). CDR3 DNA (partial): TGCGCCAGCAGTCCTTCAGGGAAAGCTGAA. Translated: CASSPSGKAE. From start to end, the CDR3 is CASSPSGKAEAFF.

In the case of this clone: The read halts 3 residues ahead of the CDR3 end, with the missing end drawn from the germline J gene. The gene calls are TRBV12-3 or TRBV12-4 and TRBJ1-5, with D possibly TRBD1 on 5 matching bases. Trimming shortened V by 4 bases and J by 7 bases, and 11 bases separated the two germline ends. There are 13 residues in the CDR3. The covered CDR3 bases are TGTGCCAGCAGTTGGGGGGGTGAGCAGCCC. Translating it yields CASSWGGEQP. The full CDR3 protein is CASSWGGEQPQHF.

Worth noting for this clone: The CDR3 is cut off 3 residues early in the read; its end comes from the germline J gene. The V call is TRBV2, the J call TRBJ1-1, with no clear D. CDR1 is SNHLY and CDR2 is FYNNEI in the germline V gene. This CDR3 region has 13 residues. V was clipped by 7 bases and J by 3 bases, with 12 bases between them. The CDR3 bases that were read are TGTGCCAGCATTGTCGGAAGGGACACTGAA. The encoded protein is CASIVGRDTE. The full CDR3 sequence reads CASIVGRDTEAFF.

CDR3 sequence reads: CASSHMTGGTTPQHF. The CDR3 bases that were read are TGTGCCAGTAGTCATATGACAGGAGGGACGACGCCC. This chain connects TRBV19 to TRBJ1-5, with TRBD1 as a possible D gene (6 bases). The CDR3 is cut off 3 residues early in the read; its end comes from the germline J gene. Germline assignment: CDR1 LNHDA and CDR2 SQIVND (reference sequence). This CDR3 comprises 15 residues. Trimming removed 5 bases at V and 9 bases at J, with 20 bases between.

As for this clone: The read ends 3 residues before the CDR3 terminus; that terminus is restored from the germline J gene. V gene TRBV5-1 combines with J gene TRBJ2-1; unclear D gene. The V gene's germline CDR1 is SGHRS and CDR2 YFSETQ. This CDR3 has 17 residues. V was cut by 2 bases and J by 0 bases, with 15 bases left in between. This chain's CDR3 is CASSFRFNANSYNEQFF. The DNA read from the CDR3 is TGCGCCAGCAGCTTTCGATTTAACGCTAACTCCTACAATGAG.

Details on this clone: The observed sequence ends 3 residues before the CDR3 terminus, with the missing tail filled in from the germline J gene. The chain links TRBV2 to TRBJ2-5; possibly TRBD2 for D (5 bases). CDR1 and CDR2 (germline): SNHLY, FYNNEI. The CDR3 runs 13 residues. Deletions cut 7 bases from V and 1 base from J, with 10 bases between. Incomplete CDR3 DNA: TGTGCCAGCAACCAGCGGCTCCAAGAGACC. This sequence encodes CASNQRLQET. The full-length CDR3 reads as CASNQRLQETQYF.

In the case of this clone: The read finishes 3 residues shy of the CDR3 end, and the germline J gene is used to complete it. The chain carries TRBV29-1 and TRBJ2-3; 10 bases match TRBD2. The germline V gene encodes CDR1 SQVTM and CDR2 ANQGSEA. The CDR3 runs to 18 residues. Losses at the gene ends were 7 bases for V and 2 bases for J; bases not matched to a gene: 18. The CDR3 reads CSGKGRASGGPNTDTQYF. The DNA read from the CDR3 is TGCAGCGGCAAAGGTCGGGCTAGCGGGGGACCGAACACAGATACG.